This TCR beta chain was obtained from a study of cytomegalovirus exposure and HLA in healthy donors. Study details: Later, an analysis reported that the 120 or so validation repertoires had used the same platform as the approximately 690 first-cohort repertoires. Study-level results: Reports showed the classifier diagnosing cytomegalovirus status with high specificity and sensitivity.

V was clipped by 6 bases and J by 0 bases; unmatched bases: 2. Germline V CDR1 and CDR2: MNHNY, SVGAGI (reference sequence). The CDR3 has 14 residues. TCRdb's table, derived via immunoSEQ multiplex PCR, lists solely in-frame clones and lacks some. Here the sample spans around 160,000 clones, approximately 88% being singletons. Details on this clone: Antigen: not known.

The chain combines TRBV6-6 with TRBJ2-4, with 7 bases lining up with TRBD2. The sequenced material came from PBMCs. The source is a man aged 30 to 39 in good health and CMV-seropositive. CDR3 DNA: TGTGCCAGCAGCGGGGAGGGAGCCAAAAACATTCAGTACTTC. It specifies CASSGEGAKNIQYF.